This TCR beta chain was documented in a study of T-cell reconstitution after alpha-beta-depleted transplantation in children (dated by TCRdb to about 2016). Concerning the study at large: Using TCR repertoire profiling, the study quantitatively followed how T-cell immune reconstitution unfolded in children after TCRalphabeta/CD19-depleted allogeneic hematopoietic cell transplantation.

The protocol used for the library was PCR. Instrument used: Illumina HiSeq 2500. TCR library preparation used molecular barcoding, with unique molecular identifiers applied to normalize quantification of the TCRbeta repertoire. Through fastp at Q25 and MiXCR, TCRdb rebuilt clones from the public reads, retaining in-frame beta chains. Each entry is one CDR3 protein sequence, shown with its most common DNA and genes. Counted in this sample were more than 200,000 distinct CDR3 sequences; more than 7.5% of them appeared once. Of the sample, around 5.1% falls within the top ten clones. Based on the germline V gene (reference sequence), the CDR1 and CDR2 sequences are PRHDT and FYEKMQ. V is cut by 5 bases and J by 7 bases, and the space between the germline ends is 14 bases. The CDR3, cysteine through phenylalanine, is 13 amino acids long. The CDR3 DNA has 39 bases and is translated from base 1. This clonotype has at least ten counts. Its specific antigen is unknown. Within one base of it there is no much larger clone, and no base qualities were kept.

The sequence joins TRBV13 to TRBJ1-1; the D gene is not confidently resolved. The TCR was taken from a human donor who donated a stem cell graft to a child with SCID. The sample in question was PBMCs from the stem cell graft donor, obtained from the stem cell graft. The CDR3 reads CASSPRRADEAFF. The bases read TGTGCCAGCAGCCCCCGACGGGCCGATGAAGCTTTCTTT.